This TCR beta chain derives from a study of identical twins. Carrying unique molecular identifiers, the cDNA also gained a universal primer site through template switching. TCRdb fed the 5' RACE reads into MiXCR, producing one record per CDR3 protein. The sample yields roughly 1,500,000 distinct CDR3 sequences, around 29% seen once. This clonotype was detected only a few times. The V gene's germline CDR1 is SQVTM and CDR2 ANQGSEA. The CDR3 spans 13 residues. V shed 4 bases and J shed 4 bases, with 10 bases lying between them. This clonotype originated in a newborn girl in good health. Sequencing was carried out using cord blood. This chain connects TRBV29-1 to TRBJ2-2; D is ambiguous. Written as DNA, the CDR3 is TGCAGCGTTGCCCCAGTCGGCACCGGGGAGCTGTTTTTT. Its translation: CSVAPVGTGELFF.